This T cell receptor (beta chain) is drawn from a study of technical replicates of blood from several donors. Generated by immunoSEQ multiplex PCR, the TCRdb table keeps only in-frame clones and is missing some. Of 56,000 or so clones listed, nearly 95% are singletons. This clone was seen a single time. Germline values: CDR1 LNHNV, CDR2 YYDKDF (reference sequence). The CDR3 length is 15 residues. V was clipped by 1 base and J by 7 bases; unmatched bases: 5. The chain recombines TRBV15 with TRBJ1-4; TRBD1 matches 8 bases. The origin of this receptor is a human donor in good health. Some clones in this sample may be carry-over from other donors' samples. Sequenced material: PBMCs. CDR3 coding DNA: TGTGCCACCAGCAGAGGAGCAGGGGGCTTTGAAAAACTGTTTTTT. It translates to CATSRGAGGFEKLFF.